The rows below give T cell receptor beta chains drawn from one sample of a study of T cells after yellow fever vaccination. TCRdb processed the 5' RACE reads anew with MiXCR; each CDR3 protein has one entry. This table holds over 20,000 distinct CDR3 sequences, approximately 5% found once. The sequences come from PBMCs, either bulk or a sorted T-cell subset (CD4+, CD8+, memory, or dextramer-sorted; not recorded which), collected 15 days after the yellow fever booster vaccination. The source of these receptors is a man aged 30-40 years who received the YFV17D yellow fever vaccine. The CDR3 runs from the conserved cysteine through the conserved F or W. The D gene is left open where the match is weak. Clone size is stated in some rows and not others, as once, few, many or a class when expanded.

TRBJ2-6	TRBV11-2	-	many	CASSYTDSGANVLTF	TGTGCCAGCAGCTACACAGACTCTGGGGCCAACGTCCTGACTTTC
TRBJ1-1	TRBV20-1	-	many	CSALKIPGNTEAFF	TGCAGTGCGCTCAAAATCCCGGGGAACACTGAAGCTTTCTTT
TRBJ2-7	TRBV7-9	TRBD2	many	CASSQGVAGPTYEQYF	TGTGCCAGCAGCCAAGGGGTAGCGGGCCCGACCTACGAGCAGTACTTC
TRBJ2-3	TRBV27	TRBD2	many	CASSLSGSGAAYTDTQYF	TGTGCCAGCAGTTTATCTGGTAGCGGGGCGGCTTACACAGATACGCAGTATTTT
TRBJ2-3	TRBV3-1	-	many	CASSQEGRRQNTDTQYF	TGTGCCAGCAGCCAAGAAGGGAGGAGACAAAACACAGATACGCAGTATTTT
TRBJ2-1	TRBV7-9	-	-	CASSPGLLCSYNEQFF	TGTGCCAGCAGCCCCGGGCTCCTCTGCTCCTACAATGAGCAGTTCTTC
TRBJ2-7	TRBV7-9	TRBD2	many	CASSSGPLAGRAYEQYF	TGTGCCAGCAGCTCCGGTCCTTTAGCGGGGCGAGCCTACGAGCAGTACTTC
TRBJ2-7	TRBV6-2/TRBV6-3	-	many	CASMEPGITYEQYF	TGTGCCAGCATGGAACCCGGGATTACCTACGAGCAGTACTTC
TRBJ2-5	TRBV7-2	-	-	CASSPSIGGTQYF	TGTGCCAGCAGCCCGAGTATAGGTGGGACCCAGTACTTC
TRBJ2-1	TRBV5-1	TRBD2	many	CASSLDSGSLNEQFF	TGCGCCAGCAGCTTGGATAGCGGGAGCCTCAATGAGCAGTTCTTC
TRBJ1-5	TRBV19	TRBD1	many	CASSPQTGKKGNQPQHF	TGTGCCAGTAGTCCCCAGACAGGGAAGAAGGGCAATCAGCCCCAGCATTTT
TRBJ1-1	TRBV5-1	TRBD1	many	CASSGGTDSEAFF	TGCGCCAGCAGCGGGGGGACAGACTCTGAAGCTTTCTTT
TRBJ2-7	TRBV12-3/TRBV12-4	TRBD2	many	CASREGLAGVGAEQYF	TGTGCCAGCAGGGAGGGACTAGCGGGAGTAGGGGCCGAGCAGTACTTC
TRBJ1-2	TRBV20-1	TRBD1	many	CSARNPGQDNYGYTF	TGCAGTGCTAGAAACCCGGGACAGGATAACTATGGCTACACCTTC
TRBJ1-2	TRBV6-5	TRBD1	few	CASSYSKSWTGVNYGYTF	TGTGCCAGCAGTTACTCAAAGTCCTGGACAGGTGTTAACTATGGCTACACCTTC
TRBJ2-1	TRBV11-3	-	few	CASSLRTRTNEQFF	TGTGCCAGCAGCCTGCGGACCCGTACCAATGAGCAGTTCTTC
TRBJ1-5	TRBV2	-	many	CASSKDGVRPQHF	TGTGCCAGCAGTAAGGACGGAGTAAGGCCCCAGCATTTT
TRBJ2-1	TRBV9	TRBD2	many	CASSVLSGSPNEQFF	TGTGCCAGCAGCGTCCTGAGCGGGAGTCCGAATGAGCAGTTCTTC
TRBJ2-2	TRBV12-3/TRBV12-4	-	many	CASSLQGPGELFF	TGTGCCAGCAGTTTACAGGGCCCCGGGGAGCTGTTTTTT
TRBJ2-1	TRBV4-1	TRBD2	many	CASSPTTSGVYNEQFF	TGCGCCAGCAGCCCGACTACTAGCGGAGTCTACAATGAGCAGTTCTTC
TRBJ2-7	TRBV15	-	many	CATSLAGPSPEQYF	TGTGCCACCAGTCTGGCGGGGCCTTCCCCCGAGCAGTACTTC
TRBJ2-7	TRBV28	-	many	CASSFSGRAPNGQYF	TGTGCCAGCAGTTTTTCGGGCAGGGCCCCGAATGGGCAGTACTTC
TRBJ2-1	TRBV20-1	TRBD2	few	CSALGLAGEVGYNEQFF	TGCAGTGCCCTTGGGCTAGCGGGAGAGGTGGGCTACAATGAGCAGTTCTTC
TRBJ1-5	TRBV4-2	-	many	CASSQVDGQPQHF	TGTGCCAGCAGCCAAGTGGACGGTCAGCCCCAGCATTTT
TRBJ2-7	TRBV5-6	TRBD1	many	CASSARTGVSYEQYF	TGTGCCAGCAGCGCCCGGACAGGGGTTTCCTACGAGCAGTACTTC
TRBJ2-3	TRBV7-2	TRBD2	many	CASSLDPGGGADTQYF	TGTGCCAGCAGCTTAGATCCGGGAGGAGGAGCAGATACGCAGTATTTT
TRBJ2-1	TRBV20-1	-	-	CSFWGRAPGSYNEQFF	TGCAGCTTCTGGGGGCGGGCGCCGGGCTCCTACAATGAGCAGTTCTTC
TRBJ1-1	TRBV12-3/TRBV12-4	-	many	CASSSRLNTEAFF	TGTGCCAGCAGTTCTAGATTGAACACTGAAGCTTTCTTT
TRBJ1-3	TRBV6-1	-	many	CASSEGRQNSGNTIYF	TGTGCCAGCAGTGAAGGGCGACAGAACTCTGGAAACACCATATATTTT
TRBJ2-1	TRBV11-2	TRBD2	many	CASSLLTSELSNEQFF	TGTGCCAGCAGCTTATTAACTAGCGAGCTAAGCAATGAGCAGTTCTTC
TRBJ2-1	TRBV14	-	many	CASSQLMTRGNNEQFF	TGTGCCAGCAGCCAACTCATGACTAGAGGTAACAATGAGCAGTTCTTC
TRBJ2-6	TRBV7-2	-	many	CASSPRASGANVLTF	TGTGCCAGCAGCCCCCGTGCCTCTGGGGCCAACGTCCTGACTTTC
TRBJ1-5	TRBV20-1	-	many	CSARFSGNNQPQHF	TGCAGTGCTAGGTTTTCTGGCAACAATCAGCCCCAGCATTTT
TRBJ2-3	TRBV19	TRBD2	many	CASSRSGHTDTQYF	TGTGCCAGTAGTCGTAGCGGGCACACAGATACGCAGTATTTT
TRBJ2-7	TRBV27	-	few	CASKPAGVFYEQYF	TGTGCCAGCAAGCCTGCCGGAGTCTTCTACGAGCAGTACTTC
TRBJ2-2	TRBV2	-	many	CASSGTSRTGELFF	TGTGCCAGCAGTGGAACTAGCCGTACCGGGGAGCTGTTTTTT
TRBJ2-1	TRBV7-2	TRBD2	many	CASSPPSGIRNEQFF	TGTGCCAGCAGCCCGCCTAGCGGGATTAGGAATGAGCAGTTCTTC